This paragraph covers one TCR beta chain sequence. This entry comes from a study of shared clonotypes between healthy human individuals. Naivety among CD8 cells was defined by CD45RO negativity and positive CCR7 selection, thereby excluding terminally differentiated effector memory CD45RA+ cells. Assay used: immunoSEQ multiplex PCR; TCRdb lists only in-frame clones, some missing. This sample has about 2 million clones, with roughly 95% found just once. The V end was cut by 0 bases, the J end by 2 bases, with 13 bases between. This CDR3 spans 16 amino acids. CDR1 is SGDLS, CDR2 YYNGEE, per germline. This TCR came from a man aged 18 to 35 in good health. The rearrangement links TRBV9 to TRBJ2-3; D ambiguous. The sequenced sample consisted of naive CD8+ T cells sorted from blood. This chain's CDR3 is CASSVGTALSTDTQYF. CDR3 nucleotide sequence: TGTGCCAGCAGCGTAGGAACGGCACTCTCCACAGATACGCAGTATTTT.